This TCR beta chain comes out of a study of regulatory T cells in long-lasting Graves disease. CDR3 regions were amplified by Arm-PCR using iRepertoire HTBI primers to build TCR beta libraries. Original analysis: The samples included around 64 TRBV and some 14 TRBJ segments. TCRdb called the multiplex PCR reads again in MiXCR, with one record for every CDR3 protein. The V and J calls here are based on TCRdb, not the publication. The sample consists of 400,000 to 600,000 distinct CDR3 sequences, under 25% of them appearing once. Notes on the study in general: Accuracy was perhaps lowered by the small sample size. It was in persistent disease that TRBV28, TRBJ1-2 and TRBJ2-5 were favored.

Notes on this clonotype: The antigen remains unidentified.

Time point indicated: persistent/refractory GD, antithyroid drugs over 5 years with positive TRAb. PBMC-derived RNA was used for the TCR library. Germline CDR1 LNHDA, CDR2 SQIVND (reference sequence). The CDR3 spans 14 residues. Trimming pared 3 bases from V and 6 bases from J, leaving 12 bases between. Specimen: peripheral blood mononuclear cells (PBMCs), collected when the disease was refractory, from a patient treated with antithyroid drugs. This chain uses TRBV19 with TRBJ1-5, with D tentatively TRBD1 (6 bases). The sequence was collected from a female donor with Graves disease. The CDR3 loop reads CASSISTGTQPQHF. DNA of the CDR3: TGTGCCAGTAGTATTAGTACAGGGACTCAGCCCCAGCATTTT.